The clone carrying this T cell receptor (beta chain) came up a few times. This specimen comes from a study of blood T cell repertoires in COVID-19. The V end lost 1 base, the J end lost 9 bases, and 10 bases lay between the germline ends. The CDR3 extends over 13 amino acids. CDR1 and CDR2 from the germline V gene are LNHNV and YYDKDF (reference sequence). Under the authors' procedure: Reference gene primer amplification yielded estimated nucleated cell counts. Generated by immunoSEQ multiplex PCR, the TCRdb table keeps only in-frame clones and is missing some. V, J and clone size reflect that table, while D and trimming were determined from the DNA. In the table there are 150,000 to 190,000 clones, about 79% of which are singletons.

The source is a woman aged 45-59 years with acute or convalescent COVID-19. The chain couples TRBV15 to TRBJ2-1; possible D gene TRBD2, 6 bases. Sequencing was carried out using peripheral blood. This CDR3 is CATSRVLGGEQFF. The DNA of the CDR3 is TGTGCCACCAGCAGAGTGTTGGGGGGTGAGCAGTTCTTC. Filled out from reference TRBV15 and TRBJ2-1, the complete variable domain reads DAMVIQNPRYQVTQFGKPVTLSCSQTLNHNVMYWYQQKSSQAPKLLFHYYDKDFNNEADTPDNFQSRRPNTSFCFLDIRSPGLGDTAMYLCATSRVLGGEQFFGPGTRLTVL.